The rows below give T cell receptor beta chains drawn from one sample of a study of OX40 agonist ivuxolimab in advanced cancers. Sequencing used immunoSEQ multiplex PCR; TCRdb keeps in-frame clones, though not all of them. The sample yields roughly 71,000 clones, 91% seen once. The material was CD4+ or CD8+ T cells sorted from blood, obtained in a trial of the OX40 agonist ivuxolimab. These receptors were obtained from an adult with an advanced solid tumor such as melanoma, head and neck, liver or kidney cancer. Each CDR3 is given with its conserved first and last residue. D genes are given only for firm matches. Part of the rows lack a size; the others show once, few, many or a class for expanded clones.

TRBV6-1,TRBJ2-1,-,-,CASGTRAGYNEQFF,TGTGCCAGCGGGACTCGTGCAGGCTACAATGAGCAGTTCTTC
TRBV5-1,TRBJ2-7,-,-,CASSGGVGAYEQYF,TGCGCCAGCAGCGGAGGGGTGGGGGCCTACGAGCAGTACTTC
TRBV27,TRBJ2-7,TRBD2,-,CASSWTSGNEQYF,TGTGCCAGCAGTTGGACTAGCGGGAATGAGCAGTACTTC
TRBV28,TRBJ2-1,-,-,CASSLDSNEQFF,TGTGCCAGCAGTTTAGATAGTAATGAGCAGTTCTTC
TRBV5-4,TRBJ2-1,-,-,CASSSIVGVMDSYNEQFF,TGTGCCAGCAGCTCGATTGTTGGGGTTATGGACTCCTACAATGAGCAGTTCTTC
TRBV6-5,TRBJ1-4,-,-,CASSYSYGFNEKLFF,TGTGCCAGCAGTTACTCGTACGGGTTTAATGAAAAACTGTTTTTT
TRBV4-3,TRBJ2-1,-,-,CASSQDGGLYWNEQFF,TGCGCCAGCAGCCAAGATGGAGGCTTGTATTGGAATGAGCAGTTCTTC
TRBV5-4,TRBJ2-1,-,once,CASSLVQSSYNEQFF,TGTGCCAGCAGCTTGGTTCAGAGCTCCTACAATGAGCAGTTCTTC
TRBV6-5,TRBJ2-7,-,-,CASSSPDYYEQYF,TGTGCCAGCAGTTCCCCGGATTACTACGAGCAGTACTTC
TRBV4-3,TRBJ2-3,TRBD2,-,CASSQDAGGRAVADTQYF,TGCGCCAGCAGCCAAGACGCTGGCGGGAGGGCCGTGGCAGATACGCAGTATTTT
TRBV2,TRBJ2-3,TRBD1,-,CASSGDRGLGTDTQYF,TGTGCCAGCAGCGGGGACAGGGGGCTTGGCACAGATACGCAGTATTTT
TRBV9,TRBJ1-1,-,-,CASSVATNTEAFF,TGTGCCAGCAGCGTAGCGACGAACACTGAAGCTTTCTTT
TRBV4-2,TRBJ2-2,-,once,CASSQDPGELFF,TGTGCCAGCAGCCAAGATCCCGGGGAGCTGTTTTTT
TRBV7-8,TRBJ2-7,TRBD2,-,CASSLGGSGTSYEQYF,TGTGCCAGCAGCTTAGGCGGGAGTGGCACCTCCTACGAGCAGTACTTC
TRBV2,TRBJ1-2,-,-,CASIEDSNYGYTF,TGTGCCAGCATCGAGGACTCTAACTATGGCTACACCTTC
TRBV9,TRBJ1-1,-,-,CASSAGEGTEAFF,TGTGCCAGCAGCGCTGGGGAGGGCACTGAAGCTTTCTTT
TRBV7-8,TRBJ2-3,-,-,CASSSPVSSTDTQYF,TGTGCCAGCAGCTCACCTGTATCAAGCACAGATACGCAGTATTTT
TRBV20-1,TRBJ2-7,-,-,CSAGPYEQYF,TGCAGTGCTGGCCCCTACGAGCAGTACTTC
TRBV27,TRBJ2-2,-,-,CASSLGGTGELFF,TGTGCCAGCAGCCTTGGGGGCACCGGGGAGCTGTTTTTT
TRBV7-8,TRBJ2-7,-,-,CASSLSAPYEQYF,TGTGCCAGCAGCTTGTCCGCACCCTACGAGCAGTACTTC
TRBV13,TRBJ2-1,TRBD2,-,CASSLGLVGHEQFF,TGTGCCAGCAGCCTGGGACTAGTAGGGCATGAGCAGTTCTTC
TRBV4-3,TRBJ2-3,-,-,CASSQELASSTDTQYF,TGCGCCAGCAGCCAAGAATTAGCCTCTAGCACAGATACGCAGTATTTT
TRBV5-6,TRBJ2-7,TRBD2,-,CASSLEEGLAGGYEQYF,TGTGCCAGCAGCTTGGAAGAAGGACTAGCGGGAGGCTACGAGCAGTACTTC